This T cell receptor beta chain was recovered during a study of blood T cell repertoires in COVID-19. On the study more broadly: The study drew acute and convalescent COVID-19 samples from the United States, Italy and Spain. The cDNA or gDNA used as material had been derived from T cells, B-cell-depleted T cells, or PBMCs.

Original processing notes: Amplification of reference gene primers provided the estimated nucleated cell counts. The assay was immunoSEQ multiplex PCR, and TCRdb's table has in-frame clones only and misses some. D and trimming come from the DNA, and the V and J calls and clone size come from that table. Here the sample spans roughly 200,000 clones, about nine tenths being singletons. The receptor comes from a man aged 35-49 years with acute or convalescent COVID-19. The sequenced sample consisted of peripheral blood.

CDR3 sequence reads: CAFPAGRQETQYF. The CDR3 coding sequence is TGTGCCTTCCCGGCAGGGCGACAAGAGACCCAGTACTTC. The chain is built from TRBV30 and TRBJ2-5; D is possibly TRBD1 (5 bases). CDR1 GTSNPN and CDR2 SVGIG come from the germline V gene (reference sequence). The CDR3 runs to 13 residues. Trimming took off 7 bases at V and 2 bases at J, with 14 bases between the two ends.